This passage covers 12 T cell receptor beta chains from one sample sequenced in a study of blood T cell repertoires in COVID-19. Assay: immunoSEQ multiplex PCR; the TCRdb copy retains only in-frame clones and omits some. Found here are approximately 260,000 clones, around 89% of them singletons; the top ten hold 3% to 4%. Sequencing input: peripheral blood. These TCRs come from a woman in her 40s with acute or convalescent COVID-19.

The CDR3 DNA reads as TGTGCTAGTGGTTTGGTACTAACGGACAGGTGGCCCGGGGGAATCTTTCCTTATAATTCACCCCTCCACTTT. It codes for CASGLVLTDRWPGGIFPYNSPLHF. The gene calls are TRBV12-5 and TRBJ1-6; 7 bases line up with TRBD1. CDR1 and CDR2 (germline): LGHNT, FRNRAP. V was pared by 0 bases and J by 4 bases, with 27 bases of the junction left unmatched. The CDR3 has 24 residues.

The V call is TRBV6-1, the J call TRBJ1-1; 8 nucleotides match TRBD1. The CDR3 loop spans 16 amino acids. The V gene's germline CDR1 is MNHNS and CDR2 SASEGT. Trimming took 2 bases from V and 1 from J; bases not matched to a gene: 6. The CDR3 reads CASSEQQGTGNTEAFF. DNA of the CDR3: TGTGCCAGCAGTGAACAGCAAGGGACAGGGAACACTGAAGCTTTCTTT.

This chain joins TRBV19 and TRBJ1-2; D gene unclear. V lost 10 bases to trimming and J lost 4 bases, with 13 bases between them. Germline loops: CDR1 LNHDA, CDR2 SQIVND (reference sequence). The CDR3 is 12 residues long. CDR3 loop: CATRGASYGYTF. The CDR3 DNA follows: TGTGCCACGCGAGGTGCTAGCTATGGCTACACCTTC.

The rearrangement links TRBV6-2 or TRBV6-3 to TRBJ2-5, with D unclear. Germline CDR1 and CDR2: MNHEY and SVGEGT. Trimming removed 0 bases from V and 2 bases from J, with 10 bases in between. This CDR3 region has 15 residues. The CDR3 is CASSYSLADQETQYF. The DNA of the CDR3 is TGTGCCAGCAGTTACTCATTGGCAGATCAAGAGACCCAGTACTTC.

This chain uses TRBV4-2 with TRBJ1-2; 8 bases align to TRBD1. Trimming at V came to 0 bases and at J to 4 bases, leaving 10 bases not matched to a gene. Per the germline V gene, CDR1 is LGHNA and CDR2 is YNFKEQ. This CDR3 has 17 residues. The CDR3 loop is CASSQDVGSDRAYGYTF. DNA of the CDR3: TGTGCCAGCAGCCAAGATGTAGGGTCGGACAGGGCCTATGGCTACACCTTC.

The chain links TRBV6-1 to TRBJ2-1; TRBD2 might be the D (6 bases). V was shortened by 3 bases and J by 4 bases, with 10 bases between the two germline ends. The CDR3 has 14 residues. Germline-derived CDR1 and CDR2 are MNHNS and SASEGT. In DNA, the CDR3 is TGTGCCAGCAGTGACGGGACTTCGTACAATGAGCAGTTCTTC. Its protein product is CASSDGTSYNEQFF.

J is TRBJ1-1 and V is TRBV30, with 8 bases fitting TRBD1. CDR1 is GTSNPN, CDR2 SVGIG, per germline (reference sequence). There are 13 residues in the CDR3. J gave up 7 bases and V 3 bases, and 7 bases lay outside the gene matches. CDR3 nucleotide sequence: TGTGCCTGGAGGACAGGGGTTAGGAGTGAAGCTTTCTTT. Its protein is CAWRTGVRSEAFF.

The chain uses TRBV13 and TRBJ2-5; a possible D gene is TRBD2 (5 bases). CDR3 length equals 14 residues. Germline V gene data show CDR1 as PRHDT and CDR2 as FYEKMQ (reference sequence). V dropped 1 base and J dropped 7 bases, with 13 bases sitting between them. DNA for the CDR3: TGTGCCAGCAGCTTAGAGAGGGCCGACGGGACCCAGTACTTC. It specifies CASSLERADGTQYF. The full variable domain, completed using reference TRBV13 and TRBJ2-5, is AAGVIQSPRHLIKEKRETATLKCYPIPRHDTVYWYQQGPGQDPQFLISFYEKMQSDKGSIPDRFSAQQFSDYHSELNMSSLELGDSALYFCASSLERADGTQYFGPGTRLLVL.

The CDR3 coding sequence is TGTGCCAGTGAAGCCCTAAACACTGAAGCTTTCTTT. Translating it yields CASEALNTEAFF. The chain joins TRBV19 to TRBJ1-1; no clear D. Germline V lookup: CDR1 LNHDA, CDR2 SQIVND (reference sequence). This CDR3 has 12 residues. V lost 8 bases, J lost 2 bases, and 9 bases lay in between.

The V call is TRBV28, the J call TRBJ2-3, with D unclear. This CDR3 comprises 13 residues. Germline CDR1 is MDHEN and CDR2 is SYDVKM. Trimming removed 5 bases from V and 14 bases from J, with 20 bases in between. The CDR3 DNA reads as TGTGCCAGCAGTGCCCCTAATATAAACTGGTGGTATTTT. This translates into CASSAPNINWWYF.

The rearrangement links TRBV4-1 to TRBJ1-5; D gene unclear. The CDR3 has 15 amino acids. The V gene lost 3 bases and the J gene lost 5 bases, with 14 bases spanning the gap. Germline loops: CDR1 MGHRA, CDR2 YSYEKL. CDR3 DNA: TGCGCCAGCAGCCACGGGCCAGCGAGGGATCAGCCCCAGCATTTT. Translation: CASSHGPARDQPQHF.

The chain joins TRBV4-1 to TRBJ2-3; D remains ambiguous. Germline V gene data show CDR1 as MGHRA and CDR2 as YSYEKL. The CDR3 loop spans 15 amino acids. V lost 2 bases and J lost 5, with 14 bases in between. For the CDR3, the DNA is TGCGCCAGCAGCCAATCCCCTGCGGTTTTAGATACGCAGTATTTT. Its translation is CASSQSPAVLDTQYF.